Given below is one T cell receptor beta chain in context. This clonotype was seen more than once but under ten times. It has no known antigen specificity. Per-base qualities were not stored, and no clone one base away is much larger. Preparation of the library involved PCR. The sequencer was an Illumina HiSeq 2500. Molecular barcoding was employed in the preparation of TCR libraries, with unique molecular identifiers being used to normalize TCRbeta repertoire quantification. In TCRdb, the public reads were trimmed at Q25 with fastp and aligned with MiXCR, with productive beta chains retained. Rows with one shared CDR3 protein collapse into an entry with the most common genes and DNA. Across this sample there are around 800,000 distinct CDR3 sequences, with around 15% seen only once. The top ten hold approximately 5% of the sample. This sample's treatment or condition label indicates: allogeneic hematopoietic cell transplantation with graft depleted of TCRalphabeta T cells and CD19 B cells. The children who served as transplant recipients had been given grafts of TCRalphabeta/CD19-depleted allogeneic hematopoietic cells.

The data are from a study of T-cell reconstitution after alpha-beta-depleted transplantation in children listed by TCRdb under 2016. Concerning the study at large: Using TCR repertoire profiling, the study followed T-cell immune reconstitution in a quantitative way in children after TCRalphabeta/CD19-depleted allogeneic hematopoietic cell transplantation.

The germline V gene yields SGDLS for CDR1 and YYNGEE for CDR2. The CDR3 measures 16 amino acids from cysteine to phenylalanine. Only the CDR3 DNA stays, 48 bases, in frame from base 1. Trimmed from V: 5 bases; trimmed from J: 8 bases; junction bases lacking a gene match: 11. Overall study outcomes, separate from this receptor: In some patients, the high TCRbeta diversity seen at day 60 was put down to recipient T cells and intrathymic progenitors that had survived conditioning. Hyperexpanded clone frequencies declined over subsequent months; after one year, T-cell counts and TCRbeta diversity were mostly attributed to newly produced T cells. Apparently early alphabetaT-cell count recovery about two months after transplant reportedly relied on only several hundred rapidly expanded clones derived from non-depleted graft cells.

The sequence was obtained from a male patient under 18 who had a stem cell transplant for acute lymphoblastic leukemia, so the T cells may come from the graft donor. The V gene is TRBV9 and the J gene is TRBJ2-1; a stretch of 12 junction bases matches TRBD2. The material was PBMCs, mostly from graft donor cells, obtained 360 days after TCRalphabeta/CD19-depleted stem cell transplant. The CDR3 region: CASSGYLAGGRDEQFF. At the DNA level, the sequence is TGTGCCAGCAGTGGATACCTAGCGGGGGGGAGGGATGAGCAGTTCTTC.